This T cell receptor (beta chain) is drawn from a study of blood T cell repertoires in COVID-19. The CDR3 runs 14 residues. The germline V gene encodes CDR1 DFQATT and CDR2 SNEGSKA (reference sequence). V was pared by 3 bases and J by 3 bases, with 13 bases between. Under the authors' procedure: Estimates of nucleated cell counts were drawn from the amplification of reference gene primers. TCRdb keeps only in-frame clones here, not all; method: immunoSEQ multiplex PCR. V and J calls and clone size are given by that table; D and trimming were obtained from the DNA. The sample gives about 180,000 clones, around four fifths of which show up once; more than 7.5% is in the top ten.

The genes are TRBV20-1 and TRBJ2-3; tentative D call: TRBD1 (5 bases). This sequence was found in a woman in her 70s with COVID-19, enrolled during active disease. Sequencing used peripheral blood. CDR3 nucleotide sequence: TGCAGTGCTAGTCCAGGGAAGTGGACAGATACGCAGTATTTT. This sequence encodes CSASPGKWTDTQYF.